One and the same sample provided the 13 T cell receptor beta chains below, sequenced in a study of cytomegalovirus exposure and HLA in healthy donors. Primers for the PCR totalled 60 Vbeta and 13 Jbeta. Data came from immunoSEQ multiplex PCR; TCRdb stores just in-frame clones and leaves some out. The sample lists 150,000 to 190,000 clones; 80% to 90% were seen once. The source material was PBMCs. The receptors here all came from a woman aged 18 to 35 in good health and CMV-seronegative.

The rearrangement uses TRBV10-3 and TRBJ1-3; TRBD1 might be the D (5 bases). The CDR3 has 19 amino acids. With 5 bases removed from V and 4 bases from J, the gap between germline ends came to 27 bases. CDR1 and CDR2 (germline): ENHRY, SYGVKD. CDR3 sequence (DNA): TGTGCCATCAGTAACCTTCGCTTGGGGCAGGGAATTTCAGGAAACACCATATATTTT. This translates into CAISNLRLGQGISGNTIYF.

The chain uses TRBV30 and TRBJ1-2; D may be TRBD1 (5 bases). Germline CDR1 GTSNPN, CDR2 SVGIG (reference sequence). CDR3 length: 14 amino acids. Trimming took 4 bases from V and 6 from J, leaving 18 bases between them. This CDR3 is CAWKRPWGGNGYTF. CDR3 bases: TGTGCCTGGAAGCGACCTTGGGGGGGGAATGGCTACACCTTC.

The V gene is TRBV7-9, the J gene TRBJ1-5; D may be TRBD1 (6 bases). In germline, CDR1 is SEHNR, CDR2 FQNEAQ (reference sequence). The CDR3 spans 14 residues. Trimming shortened V by 3 bases and J by 5 bases, and 11 bases separated the two germline ends. The CDR3 nucleotides are TGTGCCAGCAGCTTCGGGACATACCATCAGCCCCAGCATTTT. Its translation: CASSFGTYHQPQHF.

The genes are TRBV4-1 and TRBJ2-3; 8 bases map to TRBD2. V dropped 3 bases and J dropped 8; count of bases not matched to a gene: 13. This CDR3 region has 16 residues. Germline V gene data show CDR1 as MGHRA and CDR2 as YSYEKL. CDR3 amino acids: CASSQLLAGTWGTQYF. CDR3 in DNA: TGCGCCAGCAGCCAGCTGCTAGCGGGCACCTGGGGTACGCAGTATTTT.

The V and J genes are TRBV5-6 and TRBJ1-4; 7 nucleotides match TRBD1. This CDR3 region has 16 residues. With 0 bases clipped from V and 8 bases from J, the junction kept 10 bases outside the gene matches. Germline lookup yields CDR1 SGHDT and CDR2 YYEEEE. CDR3 coding DNA: TGTGCCAGCAGCTTGGCCTGGACAGGACACGAAGAAAAACTGTTTTTT. It translates to CASSLAWTGHEEKLFF.

This clone was detected only once. This sequence joins TRBV27 and TRBJ1-1; D gene uncertain. This CDR3 is built from 15 residues. Germline CDR1 reads MNHEY; CDR2 reads SMNVEV (reference sequence). Deletions cut 2 bases from V and 0 bases from J, with 10 bases between. CDR3 in amino acids: CASSLRSGLNTEAFF. The CDR3 nucleotides are TGTGCCAGCAGTTTACGTAGCGGCCTGAACACTGAAGCTTTCTTT.

The rearrangement joins TRBV5-1 to TRBJ2-6, with D unresolved. The CDR3 is made up of 15 amino acids. Between the trimmed V and J ends, which lost 2 bases and 0 bases, there was a span of 6 bases. Germline values: CDR1 SGHRS, CDR2 YFSETQ. The CDR3 protein is CASSLDNSGANVLTF. The CDR3 DNA sequence: TGCGCCAGCAGCTTAGACAACTCTGGGGCCAACGTCCTGACTTTC.

V usage is TRBV25-1 and J usage is TRBJ2-1; 10 bases agree with TRBD2. After removal of 2 bases from V and 4 bases from J, the junction contained 8 bases not matched to a gene. The CDR3 is made up of 17 amino acids. Germline V gene data show CDR1 as MGHDK and CDR2 as SYGVNS. The CDR3 sequence: CASSELGLAGAYNEQFF. The CDR3 region has the DNA TGTGCCAGCAGTGAACTCGGGCTAGCGGGAGCGTACAATGAGCAGTTCTTC.

The J gene is TRBJ2-7, the V gene TRBV6-1; tentatively, D is TRBD1 (5 bases). Trimming left V 2 bases short and J 2 bases short, with 13 bases between. The CDR3 extends over 15 amino acids. In germline, CDR1 is MNHNS, CDR2 SASEGT. CDR3 in DNA: TGTGCCAGCAGTGAAACCAGGGATTCTGCCTACGAGCAGTACTTC. Amino acid sequence: CASSETRDSAYEQYF.

The chain joins TRBV30 to TRBJ2-2, with 7 bases identical to TRBD2. Germline V CDR1 and CDR2: GTSNPN, SVGIG (reference sequence). The CDR3 has 15 amino acids. J gave up 5 bases and V 2 bases, and 8 bases lay outside the gene matches. The CDR3 region is CAWSLGRGWTGELFF. CDR3 in DNA: TGTGCCTGGAGTCTTGGGAGGGGATGGACCGGGGAGCTGTTTTTT.

The chain carries TRBV28 and TRBJ1-3; D not resolved. The CDR3 covers 15 residues. The ends were cut back, 1 base at V and 8 bases at J, with 15 bases in the middle. Per the germline V gene, CDR1 is MDHEN and CDR2 is SYDVKM. The CDR3, as DNA: TGTGCCAGCAGTTTATCCCCCCCGGGCGGGGACACCATATATTTT. This gives the protein CASSLSPPGGDTIYF.

The rearrangement joins TRBV4-1 to TRBJ1-4; D is unclear. Germline V gives CDR1 MGHRA, CDR2 YSYEKL. V dropped 4 bases and J dropped 3 bases, with 12 bases sitting between them. The length of the CDR3 is 15 residues. This chain's CDR3 is CASSPGLASNEKLFF. DNA for the CDR3: TGCGCCAGCAGCCCTGGGCTGGCTTCTAATGAAAAACTGTTTTTT.

The CDR3 sequence: CASSLWAGVNEQFF. The DNA for the CDR3 is TGTGCCAGCAGCTTATGGGCGGGAGTGAATGAGCAGTTCTTC. The J gene is TRBJ2-1, the V gene TRBV7-3; 7 bases fit TRBD2. V lost 2 bases and J lost 7; bases outside the gene matches: 5. Looked up from germline, CDR1 is SGHTA and CDR2 is FQGTGA. CDR3 size: 14 residues. Using reference TRBV7-3 and TRBJ2-1 for the parts outside the CDR3, the full variable domain is GAGVSQTPSNKVTEKGKYVELRCDPISGHTALYWYRQSLGQGPEFLIYFQGTGAADDSGLPNDRFFAVRPEGSVSTLKIQRTERGDSAVYLCASSLWAGVNEQFFGPGTRLTVL.